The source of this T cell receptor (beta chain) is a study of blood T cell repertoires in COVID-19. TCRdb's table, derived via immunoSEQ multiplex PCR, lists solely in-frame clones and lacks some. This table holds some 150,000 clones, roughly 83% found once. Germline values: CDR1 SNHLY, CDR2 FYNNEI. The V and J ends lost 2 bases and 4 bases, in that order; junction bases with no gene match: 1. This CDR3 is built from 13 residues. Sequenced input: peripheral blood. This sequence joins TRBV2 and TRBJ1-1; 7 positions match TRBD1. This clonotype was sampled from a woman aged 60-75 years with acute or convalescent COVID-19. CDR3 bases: TGTGCCAGCAGTGAAAACAGGGGCACTGAAGCTTTCTTT. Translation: CASSENRGTEAFF.